The 4 T cell receptor beta chains listed next were all sequenced from one sample in a study of blood T cell repertoires in COVID-19. The assay was immunoSEQ multiplex PCR, and TCRdb's table has in-frame clones only and misses some. The table has some 150,000 clones, less than 90% seen once; the top ten hold roughly 2.2%. The sequenced material came from peripheral blood. Receptors were obtained from a woman in her seventies with acute or convalescent COVID-19.

The chain employs TRBV30 and TRBJ2-7; TRBD1 aligns across 10 bases. The CDR3 has 16 residues. Germline V gene sequence: CDR1 GTSNPN, CDR2 SVGIG (reference sequence). V shed 0 bases and J 0 bases; nucleotides not matched to a gene: 5. CDR3 amino acids: CAWSVRGTGVSYEQYF. The DNA of the CDR3 is TGTGCCTGGAGTGTACGGGGGACAGGGGTCTCCTACGAGCAGTACTTC.

This clone was observed a few times. This chain connects TRBV19 to TRBJ2-1; D ambiguous. This CDR3 has 13 amino acids. V was trimmed by 3 bases and J by 9 bases, leaving 12 bases between them. Germline V gene lookup returns CDR1 LNHDA and CDR2 SQIVND (reference sequence). The CDR3, as DNA: TGTGCCAGTAGTATCACTCCCCGGAGTGAGCAGTTCTTC. This codes for CASSITPRSEQFF.

The chain links TRBV10-3 to TRBJ2-7; possibly TRBD2 for D (6 bases). CDR1 is ENHRY, CDR2 SYGVKD, per germline. The CDR3 runs 13 residues. The V end lost 7 bases, the J end lost 6 bases, and 16 bases lay between the germline ends. The DNA for the CDR3 is TGTGCCATCAAGCGAGGTTCCGGGGGCGAGCAGTACGTC. Translated, it gives CAIKRGSGGEQYV.

The rearrangement uses TRBV14 and TRBJ1-2, with unresolved D. Trimming stripped 3 bases from V and 13 bases from J, with 12 bases between. CDR1 is SGHDN, CDR2 FVKESK, per germline. The CDR3 runs to 11 residues. DNA for the CDR3: TGTGCCAGCAGCCAGGGGTGGACTCTCACCTTC. It specifies CASSQGWTLTF.